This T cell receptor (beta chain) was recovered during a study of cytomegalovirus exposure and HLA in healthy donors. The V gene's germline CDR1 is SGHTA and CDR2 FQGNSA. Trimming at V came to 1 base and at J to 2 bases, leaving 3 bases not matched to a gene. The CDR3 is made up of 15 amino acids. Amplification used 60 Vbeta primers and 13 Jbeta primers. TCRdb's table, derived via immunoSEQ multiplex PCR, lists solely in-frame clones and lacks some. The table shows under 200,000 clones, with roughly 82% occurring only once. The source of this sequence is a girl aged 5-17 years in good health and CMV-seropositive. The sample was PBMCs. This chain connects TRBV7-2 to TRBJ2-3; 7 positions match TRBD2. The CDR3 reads CASSLVGGSTDTQYF. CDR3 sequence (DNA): TGTGCCAGCAGCTTAGTCGGGGGGTCCACAGATACGCAGTATTTT.